A selection of T cell receptor beta chains follows, all from one sample in a study of T cells in Graves' hyperthyroidism and ophthalmopathy. TCRdb recomputed calls from the multiplex PCR reads with MiXCR, one row per CDR3 protein. The sample consists of around 400,000 distinct CDR3 sequences, roughly an eighth of them appearing once. The sample consisted of blood. The origin of the receptors is a woman under 30 with Graves' hyperthyroidism. The CDR3 runs from the conserved cysteine through the conserved F or W. A D gene is named only where the DNA matches it firmly. Expanded clones are given a class, and other clones once, few, many or no size at all.

V	J	size	D	CDR3	DNA
TRBV3-1	TRBJ1-3	many	NA	CASGSLGGNTIYF	TGTGCCAGCGGCTCCCTCGGGGGAAACACCATATATTTT
TRBV20-1	TRBJ2-5	once	NA	CSAPGPWEETQYF	TGCAGCGCACCGGGACCTTGGGAAGAGACCCAGTACTTC
TRBV27	TRBJ1-1	few	TRBD1	CASQRAGGSGVNTEAFF	TGTGCCAGCCAACGGGCAGGGGGCTCTGGGGTGAACACTGAAGCTTTCTTT
TRBV2	TRBJ2-2	many	TRBD1	CAGMRGTALTGELFF	TGTGCCGGCATGAGGGGGACAGCCCTCACCGGGGAGCTGTTTTTT
TRBV20-1	TRBJ1-2	NA	NA	CSARQDRSSNYGYTF	TGCAGTGCTAGGCAGGACAGAAGCTCTAACTATGGCTACACCTTC
TRBV5-1	TRBJ2-7	few	NA	CASSSGGTDPLEQYF	TGCGCCAGCAGCTCGGGGGGGACAGACCCCCTCGAGCAGTACTTC
TRBV24-1	TRBJ2-2	many	NA	CATSVGGLGNTGELFF	TGTGCCACCAGTGTTGGGGGGCTAGGTAACACCGGGGAGCTGTTTTTT
TRBV4-2	TRBJ2-1	few	TRBD2	CASSVRRGRDSSEQFF	TGTGCCAGCAGCGTCCGGCGCGGGAGGGATTCGAGTGAGCAGTTCTTC
TRBV7-2	TRBJ1-2	many	NA	CASSLRNRNYGYTF	TGTGCCAGCAGCTTAAGGAACAGGAACTATGGCTACACCTTC
TRBV2	TRBJ1-6	few	NA	CASRGSVYNSPLHF	TGTGCCAGCAGGGGGAGTGTCTATAATTCACCCCTCCACTTT
TRBV5-1	TRBJ2-7	NA	NA	CASSLENWSSYEQYF	TGCGCCAGCAGCTTGGAGAACTGGAGCTCCTACGAGCAGTACTTC
TRBV5-1	TRBJ2-7	many	NA	CASSLGGTYEQYF	TGTGCCAGCAGTTTAGGGGGGACCTACGAGCAGTACTTC
TRBV12-3/TRBV12-4	TRBJ1-1	many	NA	CASTPGLGQNTEAFF	TGTGCCAGCACCCCAGGGTTGGGACAGAACACTGAAGCTTTCTTT
TRBV6-1	TRBJ2-7	many	TRBD2	CASRLREGSSYEQYF	TGTGCCAGCAGGTTGAGGGAGGGGAGCTCCTACGAGCAGTACTTC
TRBV18	TRBJ2-5	many	NA	CASSLARQFETQYF	TGTGCCAGCTCACTTGCCCGACAGTTTGAGACCCAGTACTTC
TRBV20-1	TRBJ2-1	many	NA	CSASFTGEQFF	TGCAGTGCTAGTTTTACTGGGGAACAGTTCTTC
TRBV20-1	TRBJ2-7	NA	NA	CSARLASQLYEQYF	TGCAGTGCTAGACTAGCCAGTCAGCTCTACGAGCAGTACTTC
TRBV5-1	TRBJ1-6	many	NA	CASSMRQRDSPLHF	TGCGCCAGCAGCATGAGACAGAGGGATTCACCCCTCCACTTT
TRBV28	TRBJ2-3	many	NA	CASSLTQGESDTQYF	TGTGCCAGCAGTTTAACTCAAGGGGAATCAGATACGCAGTATTTT
TRBV3-1	TRBJ2-7	many	NA	CASSQVFGQSEQYF	TGTGCCAGCAGCCAAGTTTTTGGACAATCCGAGCAGTACTTC
TRBV27	TRBJ1-4	many	TRBD1	CASKGADNEKLFF	TGTGCCAGCAAGGGGGCGGATAATGAAAAACTGTTTTTT
TRBV7-9	TRBJ2-7	many	NA	CASSPAGPGGTYEQYF	TGTGCCAGCAGCCCGGCCGGTCCAGGGGGGACCTACGAGCAGTACTTC
TRBV12-3/TRBV12-4	TRBJ2-6	many	NA	CASSLGFGLLGANVLTF	TGTGCCAGCAGTTTGGGGTTTGGGCTACTAGGGGCCAACGTCCTGACTTTC
TRBV10-1	TRBJ1-1	once	NA	CASSDEGYPEAFF	TGCGCCAGCAGTGACGAAGGGTATCCTGAAGCTTTCTTT
TRBV29-1	TRBJ1-2	many	TRBD1	CSVGGQGVYYTF	TGCAGCGTTGGCGGCCAGGGGGTATACTACACCTTC
TRBV3-1	TRBJ1-6	NA	NA	CASSQSYYNSPLHF	TGTGCCAGCAGCCAGAGTTACTATAATTCACCCCTCCACTTT
TRBV7-2	TRBJ2-7	many	TRBD2	CASSPGGGPLYEQYF	TGTGCCAGCAGCCCCGGGGGGGGTCCTCTCTACGAGCAGTACTTC
TRBV6-1	TRBJ1-1	NA	NA	CASRAGIWNTEAFF	TGTGCCAGCAGGGCCGGGATCTGGAACACTGAAGCTTTCTTT
TRBV20-1	TRBJ2-5	many	NA	CSARGPQGQETQYF	TGCAGTGCTAGAGGACCCCAGGGTCAAGAGACCCAGTACTTC
TRBV7-2	TRBJ1-5	many	NA	CASSLEYSSNQPQHF	TGTGCCAGCAGCTTAGAATACAGTAGCAATCAGCCCCAGCATTTT
TRBV28	TRBJ1-1	NA	TRBD1	CASHPRPTGGYTEAFF	TGTGCCAGCCACCCCCGGCCGACAGGGGGGTATACTGAAGCTTTCTTT
TRBV28	TRBJ1-3	many	TRBD1	CASSLYGTGNSGNTIYF	TGTGCCAGCAGCCTTTACGGGACAGGAAACTCTGGAAACACCATATATTTT
TRBV28	TRBJ2-2	many	NA	CASSAGRRFGELFF	TGTGCCAGCAGTGCGGGACGTCGATTCGGGGAGCTGTTTTTT
TRBV2	TRBJ2-5	NA	TRBD1	CASSESRTGTQETQYF	TGTGCCAGCAGTGAATCCCGGACAGGGACCCAAGAGACCCAGTACTTC
TRBV27	TRBJ2-5	many	TRBD2	CASSLRGLETQYF	TGTGCCAGCAGTTTGCGGGGGTTGGAGACCCAGTACTTC
TRBV10-3	TRBJ2-2	few	NA	CAIGRDTGELFF	TGTGCCATCGGTAGGGATACCGGGGAGCTGTTTTTT
TRBV6-1	TRBJ2-2	many	NA	CASSPPTRTGELFF	TGTGCCAGCAGTCCCCCAACTCGGACCGGGGAGCTGTTTTTT
TRBV25-1	TRBJ1-1	NA	NA	CASSEERAFF	TGTGCCAGCAGTGAAGAAAGGGCTTTCTTT
TRBV2	TRBJ2-1	many	NA	CASRAGTETWNEQFF	TGTGCCAGCAGAGCCGGGACCGAGACGTGGAATGAGCAGTTCTTC
TRBV3-1	TRBJ2-4	NA	NA	CASSQLPGLKGVENIQYF	TGTGCCAGCAGCCAACTACCGGGACTAAAGGGGGTTGAAAACATTCAGTACTTC
TRBV24-1	TRBJ2-2	NA	TRBD1	CATSVGTGVTGELFF	TGTGCCACCAGTGTCGGGACAGGGGTAACCGGGGAGCTGTTTTTT
TRBV29-1	TRBJ2-6	NA	NA	CSVESRAGANVLTF	TGCAGCGTTGAAAGCAGGGCTGGGGCCAACGTCCTGACTTTC
TRBV27	TRBJ1-2	many	NA	CASSPAQGPRGKRSGYTF	TGTGCCAGCAGTCCCGCCCAAGGACCTAGAGGGAAACGGTCTGGCTACACCTTC
TRBV9	TRBJ2-1	many	TRBD2	CASSVVSGGRDEQFF	TGTGCCAGCAGCGTAGTAAGCGGGGGCAGGGATGAGCAGTTCTTC
TRBV6-1	TRBJ2-7	many	TRBD1	CASSMDRDSYEQYF	TGTGCCAGCAGTATGGACAGGGACTCCTACGAGCAGTACTTC
TRBV5-1	TRBJ1-3	few	NA	CASSLGTAVSGNTIYF	TGCGCCAGCAGCTTGGGGACCGCAGTCTCTGGAAACACCATATATTTT
TRBV7-9	TRBJ1-2	few	NA	CASSLGPFLEGGYTF	TGTGCCAGCAGCTTAGGGCCGTTTCTGGAGGGTGGCTACACCTTC
TRBV6-1	TRBJ1-6	few	TRBD1	CASGPTGRSYNSPLHF	TGTGCCAGCGGACCGACAGGGCGATCCTATAATTCACCCCTCCACTTT
TRBV12-3/TRBV12-4	TRBJ1-5	many	NA	CASTLELYQPQHF	TGTGCCAGCACCCTGGAACTTTATCAGCCCCAGCATTTT
TRBV20-1	TRBJ2-7	many	NA	CSARYESYEQYF	TGCAGTGCTAGATACGAAAGCTACGAGCAGTACTTC
TRBV2	TRBJ2-1	many	TRBD2	CASSEIAGGRNEQFF	TGTGCCAGCAGTGAGATAGCGGGGGGGCGGAATGAGCAGTTCTTC